This T cell receptor (beta chain) appears in the sequencing data of a study of cytomegalovirus exposure and HLA in healthy donors. Points from the study as a whole: Researchers had no immune exposure information except CMV serostatus available. Sequencing had likely introduced a cluster of highly shared sequence variants as an artifact. It was shown in a later analysis that HLA-associated TCR beta chains were more clonally expanded than other, equally common chains.

Comments on this clone: Its antigen is not known.

Researchers ran the PCR with 60 Vbeta and 13 Jbeta primers. Libraries were prepared by immunoSEQ multiplex PCR; TCRdb keeps only in-frame clonotypes and omits some of them. The table records 100,000 to 150,000 clones, around 72% of them present only once. Healthy bone marrow donors made up the donor group. The receptor was derived from a man aged 30 to 45 in good health and CMV-seronegative. The source material was PBMCs.

CDR3 in DNA: TGTGCCAGCAGTTCCACAGGGGGTACTAACTCTGGGGCCAACGTCCTGACTTTC. Protein product: CASSSTGGTNSGANVLTF. V gene TRBV27 combines with J gene TRBJ2-6; 8 nucleotides line up with TRBD1. The germline V gene has CDR1 MNHEY and CDR2 SMNVEV (reference sequence). V shed 4 bases and J 0 bases; nucleotides not matched to a gene: 8. This CDR3 is 18 amino acids long.